A single sample is the source of the 21 T cell receptor beta chains below, sequenced in a study of CD8 T cells in ankylosing spondylitis (dated by TCRdb to between 2016 and 2019). Library creation used 5' RACE. The listed sequencing device is Illumina HiSeq 2500. Through fastp at Q25 and MiXCR, TCRdb rebuilt clones from the public reads, retaining in-frame beta chains. Rows with a matching CDR3 protein are joined into one entry that keeps the most common DNA and genes. The sample contains about 440,000 distinct CDR3 sequences, over 15% of them found a single time. The ten largest clones take up over 1% of the sample. General findings and caveats noted by the study authors: A TCR beta motif made up of several highly homologous amino acid variants appeared to be characteristic of blood from ankylosing spondylitis patients.

No antigens are known for them. Sequences were obtained from blood, either unsorted or a sorted T cell fraction (not recorded which). These receptors were obtained from a male donor with ankylosing spondylitis.

This clonotype turned up a few times. The chain couples TRBV20-1 to TRBJ2-5; 9 nucleotides align to TRBD2. Germline CDR1 reads DFQATT; CDR2 reads SNEGSKA (reference sequence). The CDR3 spans 13 residues. V gave up 3 bases and J gave up 1 base; unmatched junction bases: 0. This CDR3 is CSARTSGQETQYF. The CDR3 nucleotides are TGCAGTGCTAGGACTAGCGGCCAAGAGACCCAGTACTTC.

This clonotype has just a few counts. The V gene is TRBV6-1, the J gene TRBJ1-6; the match to TRBD1 covers 11 bases. The CDR3 runs 15 residues. Trimming removed 6 bases from V and 7 bases from J; junction bases left unmatched: 5. The germline V gene has CDR1 MNHNS and CDR2 SASEGT. The CDR3 nucleotides are TGTGCCAGCAGCCGCGGACAGGGGGCGAATTCACCCCTCCACTTT. This translates into CASSRGQGANSPLHF.

The sample holds a few counts of this clonotype. The chain combines TRBV28 with TRBJ1-4, with D maybe TRBD1 (5 bases). This CDR3 spans 15 amino acids. Trimming removed 6 bases at V and 7 bases at J, with 18 bases between. CDR1 MDHEN and CDR2 SYDVKM come from the germline V gene. CDR3 loop: CASSRRGALREKLFF. The CDR3, as DNA: TGTGCCAGCAGCAGGAGAGGGGCTCTTCGTGAAAAACTGTTTTTT.

This clonotype was picked up many times. This chain joins TRBV12-3 or TRBV12-4 and TRBJ2-1, with D uncertain. Trimming stripped 1 base from V and 10 bases from J, with 8 bases between. The length of the CDR3 is 12 residues. The CDR3 protein is CASSLGTQEQFF. The CDR3 region has the DNA TGTGCCAGCAGTTTAGGTACCCAAGAGCAGTTCTTC.

A few counts support this clonotype. A read error may produce the germline difference seen at one junction end. This rearrangement joins TRBV4-1 to TRBJ2-3; perhaps D is TRBD1 or TRBD2 (5 bases each). CDR3 size: 13 residues. Germline V lookup: CDR1 MGHRA, CDR2 YSYEKL. The CDR3 coding sequence is TGCGCCAGCAGCCAAGATTTGGGGACCCAACGGCTATTT. Translation: CASSQDLGTQRLF.

The chain employs TRBV3-1 and TRBJ2-5, with D unresolved. The V end lost 1 base, the J end lost 3 bases, and 6 bases lay between the germline ends. Germline V gene sequence: CDR1 LGHDT, CDR2 YNNKEL (reference sequence). CDR3 size: 13 residues. CDR3 in DNA: TGTGCCAGCAGCCAAGGGACCAAAGAGACCCAGTACTTC. This encodes CASSQGTKETQYF.

The rearrangement uses TRBV6-6 and TRBJ1-6; no clear D. The CDR3 is 12 residues long. V lost 0 bases to trimming and J lost 13 bases, with 7 bases between them. Germline V gives CDR1 MNHNY, CDR2 SVGAGI (reference sequence). CDR3 sequence reads: CASSYSKMPLHF. The DNA of the CDR3 is TGTGCCAGCAGTTACTCCAAGATGCCCCTCCACTTT.

The chain combines TRBV27 with TRBJ2-5; unclear D gene. Germline V gene sequence: CDR1 MNHEY, CDR2 SMNVEV (reference sequence). The V end was cut by 2 bases, the J end by 1 base, with 8 bases between. This CDR3 contains 14 residues. CDR3 bases: TGTGCCAGCAGTTTACACCAAACCCAAGAGACCCAGTACTTC. It translates to CASSLHQTQETQYF.

This clonotype was counted between two and nine times. The chain recombines TRBV2 with TRBJ2-5; no clear D gene. Germline-derived CDR1 and CDR2 are SNHLY and FYNNEI. This CDR3 comprises 12 residues. The V gene lost 8 bases and the J gene lost 5 bases, with 12 bases spanning the gap. CDR3 nucleotides: TGTGCCAGCGCAAGTCTAGGGGAGACCCAGTACTTC. It encodes CASASLGETQYF.

This rearrangement joins TRBV20-1 to TRBJ2-1; 7 nucleotides agree with TRBD2. This CDR3 has 14 residues. V lost 5 bases, J lost 7 bases, and 11 bases stayed unmatched. The V gene's germline CDR1 is DFQATT and CDR2 SNEGSKA (reference sequence). CDR3 coding DNA: TGCAGTGCTCCCCCGCCCGGACTAGTAAATGAGCAGTTCTTC. Encoded protein: CSAPPPGLVNEQFF.

The J gene is TRBJ1-3, the V gene TRBV19; D gene ambiguous. CDR1 and CDR2 (germline): LNHDA, SQIVND (reference sequence). V was pared by 5 bases and J by 8 bases, with 16 bases between. CDR3 length: 14 amino acids. The CDR3 nucleotides read TGTGCCAGTAGTCAAGGACGGTTAATGGACACCATATATTTT. As protein: CASSQGRLMDTIYF.

This sequence joins TRBV12-3 or TRBV12-4 and TRBJ2-7; D remains ambiguous. The CDR3 totals 13 residues. The V and J ends lost 5 bases and 0 bases respectively, with 8 bases between them. This CDR3 is CASSQQVSYEQYF. CDR3 in DNA: TGTGCCAGCAGTCAGCAGGTCTCCTACGAGCAGTACTTC.

This clonotype was counted only a few times. The chain combines TRBV4-2 with TRBJ2-3, with D possibly being TRBD2 (6 bases). CDR3 length: 16 amino acids. CDR1 LGHNA and CDR2 YNFKEQ come from the germline V gene. The V end was cut by 1 base, the J end by 0 bases, with 11 bases between. CDR3 in amino acids: CASSQGAGTSTDTQYF. The CDR3 DNA is TGTGCCAGCAGCCAAGGGGCCGGGACTAGCACAGATACGCAGTATTTT.

The chain combines TRBV5-1 with TRBJ2-5, with 9 bases aligning to TRBD2. Germline CDR1 reads SGHRS; CDR2 reads YFSETQ. Trimming at V came to 1 base and at J to 5 bases, leaving 6 bases not matched to a gene. The CDR3 consists of 15 residues. CDR3 in amino acids: CASSLSVSGGETQYF. In nucleotides, the CDR3 is TGCGCCAGCAGCTTGTCGGTCAGCGGGGGGGAGACCCAGTACTTC.

This clonotype has more than one count but fewer than ten. The chain couples TRBV7-3 to TRBJ2-2, with 8 bases lining up with TRBD2. V dropped 6 bases and J dropped 6; count of bases not matched to a gene: 6. The CDR3 is 14 amino acids. The germline gives CDR1 SGHTA, CDR2 FQGTGA. Written as DNA, the CDR3 is TGTGCCAGCAGTCGGAGCGGGAGTGCCGGGGAGCTGTTTTTT. Amino acids: CASSRSGSAGELFF.

The gene calls are TRBV15 and TRBJ1-5, with D tentatively TRBD1 (6 bases). In germline, CDR1 is LNHNV, CDR2 YYDKDF (reference sequence). V was trimmed by 5 bases and J by 1 base, leaving 27 bases between them. The CDR3 covers 20 residues. The DNA of the CDR3 is TGTGCCACCAGCCGGGGGGCAACGGGGCAGGGACGTGTCAGCAATCAGCCCCAGCATTTT. Amino acids: CATSRGATGQGRVSNQPQHF.

A few counts support this clonotype. This chain connects TRBV25-1 to TRBJ2-6; D is undetermined. This CDR3 contains 16 residues. From germline, CDR1 is MGHDK and CDR2 SYGVNS. The ends were cut back, 1 base at V and 1 base at J, with 8 bases in the middle. In DNA, the CDR3 is TGTGCCAGCAGTGAATCTTTGCTATCTGGGGCCAACGTCCTGACTTTC. Translating it yields CASSESLLSGANVLTF.

For the CDR3, the DNA is TGTGCCAGCAGCCAAGGAATAGGACGGCAAGAGACCCAGTACTTC. This gives the protein CASSQGIGRQETQYF. The rearrangement joins TRBV3-1 to TRBJ2-5; D not certain. Trimming shortened V by 1 base and J by 2 bases, and 11 bases separated the two germline ends. Germline values: CDR1 LGHDT, CDR2 YNNKEL (reference sequence). The CDR3 contains 15 residues.

CDR3 amino acids: CASTPGGTGGNTIYF. The DNA of the CDR3 is TGTGCCAGCACCCCTGGGGGGACAGGGGGAAACACCATATATTTT. The rearrangement links TRBV28 to TRBJ1-3; TRBD1 matches 9 bases. After removal of 7 bases from V and 4 bases from J, the junction contained 8 bases not matched to a gene. CDR3 length: 15 residues. Germline V lookup: CDR1 MDHEN, CDR2 SYDVKM.

This clonotype was found a few times. J is TRBJ2-3 and V is TRBV2; D possibly corresponds to TRBD1 (6 bases). Per germline, CDR1 SNHLY and CDR2 FYNNEI. The CDR3 is 13 residues long. V lost 5 bases and J lost 4, with 10 bases in between. The CDR3 protein is CASSWGLADTQYF. CDR3 coding DNA: TGTGCCAGCAGTTGGGGGCTCGCAGATACGCAGTATTTT.

This clonotype was observed a few times. The chain carries TRBV18 and TRBJ2-3; D uncertain. V lost 0 bases and J lost 2, with 15 bases in between. The CDR3 extends over 17 amino acids. The germline V gene has CDR1 KGHSH and CDR2 LQKENI. The CDR3 region is CASSPPSAYRSTDTQYF. For the CDR3, the DNA is TGTGCCAGCTCACCACCATCGGCTTACCGGTCCACAGATACGCAGTATTTT.